This TCR beta chain is drawn from a study of beta chain features in type 1 diabetes (dated by TCRdb to 2016 to 2019). About the full investigation: Patients and healthy donors did not differ in mean age, gender distribution, total cell number or subset yield. Across all samples, approximately 100 million sorted cells were examined, and cell number per subset correlated strongly with RNA yield. The study compared TCRB repertoires of sorted circulating CD4+ T cell subsets between recently diagnosed type 1 diabetes patients and matched healthy donors. Naive and central memory subsets were obtained from all 30 or so donors, but regulatory and stem cell-like memory subsets were isolated from only 8 patients and 8 healthy donors.

Each donor gave one peripheral blood draw, roughly 110 mL on average, collected into heparinised tubes. A BD FACSAria II was used to sort naive, central memory, regulatory and stem cell-like memory CD4+ T cells with a panel that included CD45RO, CCR7, CD25, CD127, CD95 and CD27. Every sorted population had a purity above 95%. PBMCs were isolated immediately by Lymphoprep density gradient centrifugation and stained directly without culture. To minimize batch effects, samples were stained and sorted in pairs, one healthy donor with one patient per experiment. This clone turned up a few times. Its antigen is not yet known. The sample holds no much larger clone one base away, and base qualities are not on file. Trimming at the junction amounts to 0 bases on V and 5 bases on J, and the germline ends lie 11 bases apart. The CDR3 measures 14 amino acids from cysteine to phenylalanine. Of the read, only the CDR3 DNA is kept; its 42 bases are in frame from base 1. Sequences SGDLS (CDR1) and YYNGEE (CDR2) are obtained from the germline V gene.

All of the isolated RNA was reverse transcribed with the High Capacity cDNA Reverse Transcription Kit, so expressed TCRB transcripts were sequenced. Naive, central memory and regulatory T cell samples underwent deep immunoSEQ sequencing, averaging about 3.57 million total reads per sample. After sorted cells were lysed in RLT buffer, RNA was extracted with DNase-treated RNeasy Micro or Mini kits, with the choice depending on cell number. Each cell subset was processed separately to prevent cross-contamination, with patient and healthy donor samples processed together. TCRB sequences were amplified from cDNA with the immunoSEQ multiplex PCR, producing 87-bp fragments spanning the CDR3 region. Sequencing of the amplicons was done on the Illumina HiSeq platform. Per the original workflow: PCR bias was computationally corrected using synthetic template baselines, reads within Hamming distance 2 were collapsed, and singletons that could not be merged were discarded. By aligning reads against IMGT, V, D and J genes, CDR3 length, and insertions or deletions at six rearrangement sites were assigned. Within each subset, clonotype counts were normalized to sorted cell number, after which true diversity and Gini coefficients were computed with the tcR R package. Repertoire sharing was quantified using the overlap coefficient calculated on TCRB nucleotide sequences. Out-of-frame TCRB sequences from naive cells were analyzed to stand in for the pre-selection repertoire. TCRdb stores this immuneACCESS table with in-frame sequences only. Part of the clones is absent; in the studies checked, under half of the shortfall reflects unresolved V genes, and no reason is known for the rest. V, J and clone size are taken as reported in that table, and D and trimming were inferred from the DNA itself. The sample yields approximately 400,000 clones; more than 12% were counted once. The ten largest clonotypes hold 0.019% of the sample.

The research as a whole found: A moderate but significant shortening of TCRB CDR3 length was observed in type 1 diabetes patients in all four CD4+ subsets. Naive, central memory and regulatory TCRB repertoires appeared to be more alike among patients than among healthy donors. Sequencing cDNA rather than genomic DNA could over-represent highly expressing activated cells, although activation and CD3 levels did not differ between groups. Shorter templates might be favored by PCR, yet because patient and control samples were amplified and corrected together, any such skew would affect both groups equally. Only small numbers of individuals were included in the HLA sub-analyses, which left unresolved whether HLA type had any influence on TCRB rearrangement. At VDJ recombination sites, patients with type 1 diabetes made fewer insertions and deleted more nucleotides, a pattern implying thymic rearrangement abnormalities.

Sequenced material: naive CD4+ T cells from blood. The cell subset or site label here, explained by the study, means: true naive CD4+ T cells. This TCR was recovered from a woman aged 18 to 35 in good health. Recombination connected TRBV9 to TRBJ2-5; TRBD2 is a possible D gene, resting on 6 matching bases. The bases are TGTGCCAGCAGCGTAGACCCGGGGAGGGAGACCCAGTACTTC. This yields the protein CASSVDPGRETQYF.